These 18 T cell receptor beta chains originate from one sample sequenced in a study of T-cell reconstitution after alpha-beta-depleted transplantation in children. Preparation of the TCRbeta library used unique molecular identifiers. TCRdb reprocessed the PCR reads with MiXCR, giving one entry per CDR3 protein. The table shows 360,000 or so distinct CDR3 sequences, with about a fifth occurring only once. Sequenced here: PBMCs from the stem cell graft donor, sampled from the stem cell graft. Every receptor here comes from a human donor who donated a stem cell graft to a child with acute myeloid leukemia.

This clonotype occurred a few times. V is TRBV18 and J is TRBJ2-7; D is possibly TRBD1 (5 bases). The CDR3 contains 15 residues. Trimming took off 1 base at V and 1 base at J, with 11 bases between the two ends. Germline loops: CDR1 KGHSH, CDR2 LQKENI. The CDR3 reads CASSPRVGASYEQYF. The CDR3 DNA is TGTGCCAGCTCACCACGGGTAGGGGCGTCCTACGAGCAGTACTTC.

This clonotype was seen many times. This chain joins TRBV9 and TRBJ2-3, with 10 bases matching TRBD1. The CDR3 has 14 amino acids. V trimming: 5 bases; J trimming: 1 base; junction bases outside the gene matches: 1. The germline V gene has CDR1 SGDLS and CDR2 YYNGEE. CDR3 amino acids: CASRGQGGTDTQYF. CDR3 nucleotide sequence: TGTGCCAGCAGAGGACAGGGGGGCACAGATACGCAGTATTTT.

The CDR3 loop is CASRNGPVETQYF. Written as DNA, the CDR3 is TGTGCCAGCCGCAATGGTCCGGTGGAGACCCAGTACTTC. V usage is TRBV7-9 and J usage is TRBJ2-5, with D uncertain. The germline V gene encodes CDR1 SEHNR and CDR2 FQNEAQ (reference sequence). The V end was cut by 8 bases, the J end by 5 bases, with 15 bases between. The CDR3 is 13 amino acids.

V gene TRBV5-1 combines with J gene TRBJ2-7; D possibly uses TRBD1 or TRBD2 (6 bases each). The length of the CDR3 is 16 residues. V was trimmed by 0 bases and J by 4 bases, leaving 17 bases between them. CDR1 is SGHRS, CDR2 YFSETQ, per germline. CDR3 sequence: CASSLVIGGGGYEQYF. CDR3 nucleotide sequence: TGCGCCAGCAGCTTGGTGATAGGGGGAGGTGGGTACGAGCAGTACTTC.

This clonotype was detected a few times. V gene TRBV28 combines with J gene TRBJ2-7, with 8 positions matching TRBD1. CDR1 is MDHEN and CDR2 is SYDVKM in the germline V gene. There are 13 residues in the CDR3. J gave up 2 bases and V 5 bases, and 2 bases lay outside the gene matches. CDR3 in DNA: TGTGCCAGCAGTGACAGGGGACCCTACGAGCAGTACTTC. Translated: CASSDRGPYEQYF.

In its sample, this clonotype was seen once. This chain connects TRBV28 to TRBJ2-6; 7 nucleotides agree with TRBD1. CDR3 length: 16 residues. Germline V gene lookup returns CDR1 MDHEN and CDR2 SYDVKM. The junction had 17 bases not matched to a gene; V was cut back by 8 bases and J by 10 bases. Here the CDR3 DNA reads TGTGCCAGCGCTAAGATCAGGGGGAGCTTCTCGAACGTCCTGACTTTC. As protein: CASAKIRGSFSNVLTF.

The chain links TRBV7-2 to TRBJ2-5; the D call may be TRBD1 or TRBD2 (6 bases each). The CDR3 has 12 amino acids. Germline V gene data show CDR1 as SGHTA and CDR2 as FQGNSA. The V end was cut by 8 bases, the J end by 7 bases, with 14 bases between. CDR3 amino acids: CASEGGYGTQYF. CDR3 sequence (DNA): TGTGCCAGCGAGGGGGGTTACGGGACCCAGTACTTC.

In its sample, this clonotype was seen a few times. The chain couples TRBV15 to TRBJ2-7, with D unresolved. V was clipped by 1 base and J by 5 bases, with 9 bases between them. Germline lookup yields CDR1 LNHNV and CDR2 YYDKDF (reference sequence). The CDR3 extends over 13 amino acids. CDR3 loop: CATSRVSGNEQYF. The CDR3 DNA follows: TGTGCCACCAGCAGAGTTTCGGGCAACGAGCAGTACTTC.

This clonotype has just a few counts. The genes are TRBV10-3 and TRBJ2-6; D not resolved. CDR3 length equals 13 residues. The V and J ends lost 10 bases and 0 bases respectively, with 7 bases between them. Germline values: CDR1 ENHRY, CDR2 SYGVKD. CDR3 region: CATLYSGANVLTF. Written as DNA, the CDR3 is TGTGCCACCTTGTACTCTGGGGCCAACGTCCTGACTTTC.

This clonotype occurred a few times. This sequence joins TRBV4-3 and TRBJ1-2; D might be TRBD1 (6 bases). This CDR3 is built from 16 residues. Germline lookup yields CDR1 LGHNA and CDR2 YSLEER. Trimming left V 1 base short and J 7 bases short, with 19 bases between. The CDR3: CASSQVYPTGWGGYTF. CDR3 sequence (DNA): TGCGCCAGCAGCCAAGTTTACCCGACAGGATGGGGTGGCTACACCTTC.

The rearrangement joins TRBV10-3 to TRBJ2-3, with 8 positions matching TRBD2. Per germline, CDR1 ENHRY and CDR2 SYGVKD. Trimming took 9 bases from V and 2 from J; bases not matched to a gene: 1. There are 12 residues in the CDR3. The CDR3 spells CAILADTDTQYF. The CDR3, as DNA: TGTGCCATACTAGCGGACACAGATACGCAGTATTTT.

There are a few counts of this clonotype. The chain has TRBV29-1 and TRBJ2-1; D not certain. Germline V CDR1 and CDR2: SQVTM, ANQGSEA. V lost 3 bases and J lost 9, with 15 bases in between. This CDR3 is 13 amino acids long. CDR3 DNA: TGCAGCGTTGATCAATCCGGAGAAAGTGAGCAGTTCTTC. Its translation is CSVDQSGESEQFF.

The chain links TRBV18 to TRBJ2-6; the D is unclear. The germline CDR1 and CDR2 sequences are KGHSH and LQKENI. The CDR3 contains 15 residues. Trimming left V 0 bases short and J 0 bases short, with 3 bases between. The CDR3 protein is CASSPPFSGANVLTF. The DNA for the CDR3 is TGTGCCAGCTCACCACCCTTCTCTGGGGCCAACGTCCTGACTTTC.

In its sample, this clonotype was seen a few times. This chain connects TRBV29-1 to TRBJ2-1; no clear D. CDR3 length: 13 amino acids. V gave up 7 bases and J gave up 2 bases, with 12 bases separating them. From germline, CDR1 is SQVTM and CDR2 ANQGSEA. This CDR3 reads CSAPLAPYNEQFF. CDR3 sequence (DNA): TGCAGCGCCCCTTTGGCCCCCTACAATGAGCAGTTCTTC.

Here the CDR3 DNA reads TGCAGTGCTAGAGGATCAGTCTCTTTTTACCAAGATACGCAGTATTTT. It translates to CSARGSVSFYQDTQYF. The chain uses TRBV20-1 and TRBJ2-3; D is ambiguous. Per the germline V gene, CDR1 is DFQATT and CDR2 is SNEGSKA (reference sequence). Trimming removed 1 base at V and 5 bases at J, with 19 bases between. The CDR3 loop spans 16 amino acids.

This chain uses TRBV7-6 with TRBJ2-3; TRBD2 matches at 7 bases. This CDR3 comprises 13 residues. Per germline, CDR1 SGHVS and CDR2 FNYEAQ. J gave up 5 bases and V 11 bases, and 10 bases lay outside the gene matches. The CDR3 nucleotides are TGTGCCTCGAGCAGCGGGAATGGAGATACGCAGTATTTT. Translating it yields CASSSGNGDTQYF.

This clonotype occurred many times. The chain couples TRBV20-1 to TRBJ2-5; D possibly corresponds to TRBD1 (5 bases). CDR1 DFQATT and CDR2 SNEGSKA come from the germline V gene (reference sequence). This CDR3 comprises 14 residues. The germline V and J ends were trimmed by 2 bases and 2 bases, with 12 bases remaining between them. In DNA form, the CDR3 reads TGCAGTGCTAGATTAGAAAAGGGGCAAGAGACCCAGTACTTC. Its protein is CSARLEKGQETQYF.

The CDR3 is CASGARTTSTDTQYF. The CDR3, as DNA: TGTGCCAGCGGTGCCCGGACTACTTCCACAGATACGCAGTATTTT. This rearrangement joins TRBV11-3 to TRBJ2-3; maybe TRBD2 (6 bases). The CDR3 runs to 15 residues. Germline V CDR1 and CDR2: SGHNT, YENEEA. The V and J ends lost 8 bases and 2 bases respectively, with 17 bases between them.